These 5 T cell receptor beta chains originate from one sample sequenced in a study of human T cells and chemical hapten exposure. Sample time point: patch test 3, about 24 weeks after DPC sensitization. Sample treatment: therapeutic diphenylcyclopropenone sensitization with weekly scalp DPC. Each CDR3 protein is one row after TCRdb ran MiXCR on the RACE reads. This table holds approximately 90,000 distinct CDR3 sequences, 27% found once. The sequenced sample was whole blood, obtained in connection with sensitization to the hapten diphenylcyclopropenone (DPC). The receptors were gathered from a man aged 40-49 years with alopecia areata. Some clones in this sample may be carry-over from other donors' samples.

The chain is built from TRBV20-1 and TRBJ1-1; D is perhaps TRBD1 (6 bases). The V end was cut by 5 bases, the J end by 0 bases, with 16 bases between. CDR1 is DFQATT and CDR2 is SNEGSKA in the germline V gene (reference sequence). This CDR3 is built from 15 residues. The CDR3 protein is CSARLSGQMNTEAFF. CDR3 nucleotides: TGCAGTGCTCGATTATCAGGACAGATGAACACTGAAGCTTTCTTT.

The table lists this clonotype with a few counts. V usage is TRBV28 and J usage is TRBJ2-6, with TRBD2 identical over 7 bases. Per the germline V gene, CDR1 is MDHEN and CDR2 is SYDVKM. Trimming cost V 4 bases and J 2 bases; bases outside gene matches: 2. The CDR3 covers 15 residues. Here the CDR3 reads CASSSSGAGANVLTF. CDR3 nucleotides: TGTGCCAGCAGTTCTAGCGGAGCTGGGGCCAACGTCCTGACTTTC. Combining the CDR3 with reference TRBV28 and TRBJ2-6 gives the whole variable domain DVKVTQSSRYLVKRTGEKVFLECVQDMDHENMFWYRQDPGLGLRLIYFSYDVKMKEKGDIPEGYSVSREKKERFSLILESASTNQTSMYLCASSSSGAGANVLTFGAGSRLTVL.

The chain employs TRBV5-1 and TRBJ2-3, with D possibly being TRBD2 (5 bases). V lost 4 bases and J lost 4, with 10 bases in between. CDR1 and CDR2 from the germline V gene are SGHRS and YFSETQ. The CDR3 spans 13 residues. CDR3 loop: CASSDGLPDTQYF. The CDR3 region has the DNA TGCGCCAGCAGCGACGGACTCCCAGATACGCAGTATTTT. Filled out from reference TRBV5-1 and TRBJ2-3, the complete variable domain reads KAGVTQTPRYLIKTRGQQVTLSCSPISGHRSVSWYQQTPGQGLQFLFEYFSETQRNKGNFPGRFSGRQFSNSRSEMNVSTLELGDSALYLCASSDGLPDTQYFGPGTRLTVL.

This clonotype has a handful of counts. V is TRBV24-1 and J is TRBJ1-5, with D unclear. Germline V gives CDR1 KGHDR, CDR2 SFDVKD. This CDR3 contains 14 residues. V was shortened by 5 bases and J by 4 bases, with 11 bases between the two germline ends. This CDR3 reads CATSGGSWNQPQHF. In DNA form, the CDR3 reads TGTGCCACCAGTGGAGGCAGCTGGAATCAGCCCCAGCATTTT.

This sequence joins TRBV12-3 or TRBV12-4 and TRBJ2-3; D ambiguous. The CDR3 is made up of 14 amino acids. V was trimmed by 1 base and J by 0 bases, leaving 5 bases between them. This CDR3 is CASSLGMSTDTQYF. DNA of the CDR3: TGTGCCAGCAGTTTAGGGATGAGCACAGATACGCAGTATTTT.